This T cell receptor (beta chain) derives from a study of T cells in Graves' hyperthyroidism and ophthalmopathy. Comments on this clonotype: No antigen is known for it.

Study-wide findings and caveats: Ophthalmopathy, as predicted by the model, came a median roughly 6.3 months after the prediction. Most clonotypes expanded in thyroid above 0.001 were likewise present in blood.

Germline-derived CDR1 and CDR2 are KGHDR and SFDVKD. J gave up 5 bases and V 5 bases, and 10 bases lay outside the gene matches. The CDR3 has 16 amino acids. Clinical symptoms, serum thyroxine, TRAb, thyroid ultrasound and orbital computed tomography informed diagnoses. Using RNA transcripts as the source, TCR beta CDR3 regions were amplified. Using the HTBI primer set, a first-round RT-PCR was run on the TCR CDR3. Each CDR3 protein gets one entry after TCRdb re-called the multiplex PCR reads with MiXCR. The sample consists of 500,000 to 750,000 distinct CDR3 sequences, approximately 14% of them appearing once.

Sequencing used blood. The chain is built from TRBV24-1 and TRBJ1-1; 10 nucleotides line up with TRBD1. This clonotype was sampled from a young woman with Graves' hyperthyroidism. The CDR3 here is CATSGPGQGLLTEAFF. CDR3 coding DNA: TGTGCCACCAGTGGCCCGGGACAGGGGTTGCTAACTGAAGCTTTCTTT.